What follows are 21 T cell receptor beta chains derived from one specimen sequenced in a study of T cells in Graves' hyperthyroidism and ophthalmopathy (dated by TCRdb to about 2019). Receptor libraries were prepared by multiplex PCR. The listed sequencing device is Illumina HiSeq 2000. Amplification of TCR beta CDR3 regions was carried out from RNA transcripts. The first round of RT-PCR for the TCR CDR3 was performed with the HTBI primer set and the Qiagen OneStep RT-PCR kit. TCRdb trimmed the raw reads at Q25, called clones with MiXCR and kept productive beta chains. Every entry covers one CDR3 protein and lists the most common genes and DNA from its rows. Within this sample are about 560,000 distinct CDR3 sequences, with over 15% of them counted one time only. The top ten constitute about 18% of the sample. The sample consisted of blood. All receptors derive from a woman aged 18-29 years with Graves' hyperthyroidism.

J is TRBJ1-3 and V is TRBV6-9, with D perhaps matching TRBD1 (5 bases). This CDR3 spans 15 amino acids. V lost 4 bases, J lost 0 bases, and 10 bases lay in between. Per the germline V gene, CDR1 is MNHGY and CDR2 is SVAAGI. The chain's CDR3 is CASSLSGISGNTIYF. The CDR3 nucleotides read TGTGCCAGCAGTTTGTCAGGGATCTCTGGAAACACCATATATTTT.

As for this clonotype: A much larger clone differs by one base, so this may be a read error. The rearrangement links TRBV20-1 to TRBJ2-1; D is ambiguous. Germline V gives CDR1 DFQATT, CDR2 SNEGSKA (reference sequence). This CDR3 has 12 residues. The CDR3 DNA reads TGCAGTGCTAGAGAACAGTACAATGAGCACTTCTTC. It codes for CSAREQYNEHFF.

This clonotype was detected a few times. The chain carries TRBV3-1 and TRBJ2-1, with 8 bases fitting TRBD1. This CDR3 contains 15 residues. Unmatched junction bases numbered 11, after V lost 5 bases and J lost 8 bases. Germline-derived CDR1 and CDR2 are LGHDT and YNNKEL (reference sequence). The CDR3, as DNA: TGTGCCAGCAGCTACAGACAGGGGACAGGTGATGAGCAGTTCTTC. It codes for CASSYRQGTGDEQFF.

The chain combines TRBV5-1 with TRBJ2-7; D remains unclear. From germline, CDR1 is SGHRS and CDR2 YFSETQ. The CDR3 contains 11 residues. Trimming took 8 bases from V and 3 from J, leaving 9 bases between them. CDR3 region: CARGMGYEQYF. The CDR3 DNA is TGCGCCAGGGGGATGGGCTACGAGCAGTACTTC.

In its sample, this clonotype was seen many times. The CDR3 region is CASSRRQLAGLEQYF. CDR3 nucleotide sequence: TGTGCCAGCAGCAGAAGGCAGCTAGCGGGTCTCGAGCAGTACTTC. The V and J genes are TRBV7-2 and TRBJ2-7, with 8 nucleotides matching TRBD2. J gave up 6 bases and V 5 bases, and 12 bases lay outside the gene matches. The V gene's germline CDR1 is SGHTA and CDR2 FQGNSA. The CDR3 totals 15 residues. Supplemented by reference TRBV7-2 and TRBJ2-7, the full variable domain reads GAGVSQSPSNKVTEKGKDVELRCDPISGHTALYWYRQSLGQGLEFLIYFQGNSAPDKSGLPSDRFSAERTGGSVSTLTIQRTQQEDSAVYLCASSRRQLAGLEQYFGPGTRLTVT.

CDR3 sequence (DNA): TGTGCCAGCAGCTTATCCAGGGACCGGTCGGGGGAGCAGTACTTC. Amino acid sequence: CASSLSRDRSGEQYF. The chain employs TRBV7-2 and TRBJ2-7, with D perhaps being TRBD1 or TRBD2 (5 bases each). Germline assignment: CDR1 SGHTA and CDR2 FQGNSA. The ends were cut back, 2 bases at V and 7 bases at J, with 18 bases in the middle. The CDR3 runs to 15 residues. Looking up the rest from reference TRBV7-2 and TRBJ2-7 gives the full variable domain: GAGVSQSPSNKVTEKGKDVELRCDPISGHTALYWYRQSLGQGLEFLIYFQGNSAPDKSGLPSDRFSAERTGGSVSTLTIQRTQQEDSAVYLCASSLSRDRSGEQYFGPGTRLTVT.

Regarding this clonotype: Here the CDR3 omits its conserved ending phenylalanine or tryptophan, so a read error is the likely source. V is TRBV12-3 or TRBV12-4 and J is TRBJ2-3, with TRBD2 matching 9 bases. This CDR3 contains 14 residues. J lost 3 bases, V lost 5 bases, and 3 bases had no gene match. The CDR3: CASSPGLATDTQYI. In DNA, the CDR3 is TGTGCCAGCAGTCCGGGACTAGCTACAGATACGCAGTATATT.

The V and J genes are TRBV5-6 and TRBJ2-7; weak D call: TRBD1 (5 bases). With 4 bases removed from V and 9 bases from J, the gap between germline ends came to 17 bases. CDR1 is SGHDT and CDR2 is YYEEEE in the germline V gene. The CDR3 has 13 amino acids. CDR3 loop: CASSPSGSRRQYF. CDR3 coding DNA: TGTGCCAGCAGCCCCTCAGGGTCGCGCAGGCAGTACTTC.

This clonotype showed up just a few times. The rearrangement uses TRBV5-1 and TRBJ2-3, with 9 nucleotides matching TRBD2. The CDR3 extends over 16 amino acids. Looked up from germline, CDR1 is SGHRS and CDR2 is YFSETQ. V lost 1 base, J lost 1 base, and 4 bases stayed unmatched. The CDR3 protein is CASSLRASGGTDTQYF. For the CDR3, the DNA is TGCGCCAGCAGCTTGAGAGCTAGCGGGGGCACAGATACGCAGTATTTT.

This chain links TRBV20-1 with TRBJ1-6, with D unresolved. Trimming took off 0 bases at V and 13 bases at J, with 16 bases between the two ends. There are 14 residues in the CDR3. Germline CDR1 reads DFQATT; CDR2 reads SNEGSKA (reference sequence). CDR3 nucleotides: TGCAGTGCTAGAGATAGGTACAGCGGATCGCCCCTCCACTTT. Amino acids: CSARDRYSGSPLHF.

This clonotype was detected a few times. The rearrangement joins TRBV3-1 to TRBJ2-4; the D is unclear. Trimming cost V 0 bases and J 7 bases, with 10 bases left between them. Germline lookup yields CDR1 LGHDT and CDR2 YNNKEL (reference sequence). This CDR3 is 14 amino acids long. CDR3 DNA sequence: TGTGCCAGCAGCCAAGACCCGGCTAGTAACATTCAGTACTTC. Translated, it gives CASSQDPASNIQYF.

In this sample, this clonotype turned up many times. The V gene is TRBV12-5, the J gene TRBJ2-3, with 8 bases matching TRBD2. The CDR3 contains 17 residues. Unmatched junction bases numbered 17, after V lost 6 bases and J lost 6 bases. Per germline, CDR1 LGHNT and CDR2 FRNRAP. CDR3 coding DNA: TGTGCTAGTGGCCAATCACATTGGACTAGCAGGACGGATACGCAGTATTTT. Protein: CASGQSHWTSRTDTQYF.

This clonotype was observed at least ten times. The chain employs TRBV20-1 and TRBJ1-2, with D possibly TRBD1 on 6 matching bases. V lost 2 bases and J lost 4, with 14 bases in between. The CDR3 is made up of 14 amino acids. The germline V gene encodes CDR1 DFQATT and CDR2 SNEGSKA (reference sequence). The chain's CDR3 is CSARFPSGVYGYTF. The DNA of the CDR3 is TGCAGTGCTAGATTCCCCTCAGGGGTCTATGGCTACACCTTC.

The CDR3: CASYPGGKVGNEQFF. The DNA of the CDR3 is TGTGCCAGCTACCCCGGGGGTAAGGTCGGCAATGAGCAGTTCTTC. This chain uses TRBV7-9 with TRBJ2-1, with D perhaps matching TRBD2 (6 bases). CDR1 SEHNR and CDR2 FQNEAQ come from the germline V gene (reference sequence). The CDR3 totals 15 residues. Trimming left V 8 bases short and J 6 bases short, with 20 bases between. Based on the CDR3 plus reference TRBV7-9 and TRBJ2-1, the full variable domain is DTGVSQNPRHKITKRGQNVTFRCDPISEHNRLYWYRQTLGQGPEFLTYFQNEAQLEKSRLLSDRFSAERPKGSFSTLEIQRTEQGDSAMYLCASYPGGKVGNEQFFGPGTRLTVL.

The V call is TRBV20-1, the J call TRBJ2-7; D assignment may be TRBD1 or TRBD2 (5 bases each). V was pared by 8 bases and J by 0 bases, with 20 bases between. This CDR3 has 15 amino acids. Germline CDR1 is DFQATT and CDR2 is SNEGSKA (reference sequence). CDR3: CSSTSGAGSSYEQYF. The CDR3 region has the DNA TGCAGTTCTACCTCGGGCGCAGGGAGCTCCTACGAGCAGTACTTC.

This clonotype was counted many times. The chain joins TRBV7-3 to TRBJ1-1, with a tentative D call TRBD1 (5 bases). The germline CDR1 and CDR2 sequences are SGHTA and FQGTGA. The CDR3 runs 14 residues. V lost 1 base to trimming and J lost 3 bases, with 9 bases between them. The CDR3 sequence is CASSLRGSYTEAFF. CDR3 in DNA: TGTGCCAGCAGCTTAAGGGGGTCATACACTGAAGCTTTCTTT.

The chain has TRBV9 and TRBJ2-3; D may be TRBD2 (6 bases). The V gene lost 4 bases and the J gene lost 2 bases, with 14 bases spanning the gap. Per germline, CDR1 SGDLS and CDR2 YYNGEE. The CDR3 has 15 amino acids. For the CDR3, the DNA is TGTGCCAGCAGCCCCGCGGGGTTTTCCACAGATACGCAGTATTTT. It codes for CASSPAGFSTDTQYF. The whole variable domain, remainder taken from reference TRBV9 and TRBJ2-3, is DSGVTQTPKHLITATGQRVTLRCSPRSGDLSVYWYQQSLDQGLQFLIQYYNGEERAKGNILERFSAQQFPDLHSELNLSSLELGDSALYFCASSPAGFSTDTQYFGPGTRLTVL.

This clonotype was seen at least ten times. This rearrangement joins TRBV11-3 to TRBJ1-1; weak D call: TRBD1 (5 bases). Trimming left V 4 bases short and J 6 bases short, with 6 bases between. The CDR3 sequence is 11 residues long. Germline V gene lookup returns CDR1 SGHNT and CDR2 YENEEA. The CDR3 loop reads CASSSQAEAFF. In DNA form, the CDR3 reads TGTGCCAGCAGCTCACAGGCTGAAGCTTTCTTT. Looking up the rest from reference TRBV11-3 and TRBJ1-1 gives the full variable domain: EAGVVQSPRYKIIEKKQPVAFWCNPISGHNTLYWYLQNLGQGPELLIRYENEEAVDDSQLPKDRFSAERLKGVDSTLKIQPAELGDSAVYLCASSSQAEAFFGQGTRLTVV.

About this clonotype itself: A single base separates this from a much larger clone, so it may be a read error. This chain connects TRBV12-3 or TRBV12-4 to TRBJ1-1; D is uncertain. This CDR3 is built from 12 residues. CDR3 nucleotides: TGTGCCAGCAGTTTAAGAACCACTGAAGCTCTCTTT. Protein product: CASSLRTTEALF.

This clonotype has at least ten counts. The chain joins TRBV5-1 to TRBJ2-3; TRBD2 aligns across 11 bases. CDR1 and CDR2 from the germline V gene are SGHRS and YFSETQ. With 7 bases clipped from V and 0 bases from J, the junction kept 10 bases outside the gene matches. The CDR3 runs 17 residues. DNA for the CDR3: TGCGCCAGCGGTACCGGGACTAGCGGATTTAGCACAGATACGCAGTATTTT. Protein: CASGTGTSGFSTDTQYF.

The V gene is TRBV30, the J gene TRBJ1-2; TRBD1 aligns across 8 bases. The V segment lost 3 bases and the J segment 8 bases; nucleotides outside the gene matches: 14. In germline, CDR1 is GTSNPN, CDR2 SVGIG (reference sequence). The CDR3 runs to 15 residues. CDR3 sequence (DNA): TGTGCCTGGAGGGATCCCCGACAGGGGCTCGGCGGCTACACCTTC. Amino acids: CAWRDPRQGLGGYTF.